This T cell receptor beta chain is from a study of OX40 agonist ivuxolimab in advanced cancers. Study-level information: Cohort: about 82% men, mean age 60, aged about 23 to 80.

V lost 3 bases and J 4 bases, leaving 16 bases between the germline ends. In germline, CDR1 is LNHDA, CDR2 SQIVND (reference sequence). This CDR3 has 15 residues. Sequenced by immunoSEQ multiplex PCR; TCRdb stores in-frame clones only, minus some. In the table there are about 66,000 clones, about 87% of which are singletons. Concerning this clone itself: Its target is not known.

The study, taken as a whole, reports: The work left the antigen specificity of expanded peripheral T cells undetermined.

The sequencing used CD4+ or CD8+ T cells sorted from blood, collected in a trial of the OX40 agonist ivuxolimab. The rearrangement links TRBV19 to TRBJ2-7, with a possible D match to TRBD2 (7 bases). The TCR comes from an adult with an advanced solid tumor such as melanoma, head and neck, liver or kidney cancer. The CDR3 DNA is TGTGCCAGTAGTATTGGGCATCGGGGGGCGTACGAGCAGTACTTC. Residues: CASSIGHRGAYEQYF.